Listed here are 14 T cell receptor beta chains from one sample, sequenced in a study of spatial heterogeneity in lung cancer. In TCRdb, the 5' RACE reads were re-called with MiXCR into one record per CDR3 protein. Of approximately 3,500 distinct CDR3 sequences listed, approximately 26% were seen once; the top ten hold approximately 14%. Study-wide findings and caveats: Tracking of tumor mutation counts was seen in expanded intratumoral alpha and beta TCR counts.

Which antigens these TCRs recognize remains unknown. Time point here: sample taken at primary tumor resection. Specimen: lung tumor tissue, collected at surgery. The receptors were sampled from a male donor with early-stage non-small cell lung cancer.

This clonotype ranks as medium-sized (0.01 to 0.1%). This beta chain is an off-target read within a library intended for alpha chains, so its frequency means little. CDR3 DNA: TGTGCCAGCAGTTACCCCCCCGCCAATGAGCAGTTCTTC. It is translated as CASSYPPANEQFF. The chain combines TRBV6-2 or TRBV6-3 with TRBJ2-1; unclear D gene. Germline CDR1 and CDR2: MNHEY and SVGEGT. The CDR3 loop spans 13 amino acids. Deletions cut 2 bases from V and 6 bases from J, with 8 bases between.

This clonotype is judged medium-sized. In a library made to pick up alpha chains, this beta chain is a stray read with a size that means little. This chain joins TRBV6-6 and TRBJ2-5; TRBD2 matches at 10 bases. This CDR3 spans 16 amino acids. V lost 7 bases and J lost 1; bases outside the gene matches: 9. The germline CDR1 and CDR2 sequences are MNHNY and SVGAGI (reference sequence). CDR3 nucleotide sequence: TGTGCCAGCACCCCTAGACTAGCGGGTTTCCAAGAGACCCAGTACTTC. Its translation: CASTPRLAGFQETQYF.

This clonotype is medium-sized in the sample. In a library made to pick up alpha chains, this beta chain is a stray read with a size that means little. The V gene is TRBV27, the J gene TRBJ1-2; TRBD1 might be the D (5 bases). V gave up 4 bases and J gave up 4 bases, with 19 bases separating them. This CDR3 comprises 16 residues. Germline-derived CDR1 and CDR2 are MNHEY and SMNVEV (reference sequence). In DNA, the CDR3 is TGTGCCAGCAGTTCGACCCGAACTGCCAGGGTCTATGGCTACACCTTC. Translating it yields CASSSTRTARVYGYTF.

This clonotype was recorded at least ten times. This beta chain is an off-target read within a library intended for alpha chains, so its frequency means little. The CDR3 sequence is CASSLSYRGRGEKLFF. In DNA form, the CDR3 reads TGTGCCAGCAGTTTATCATACAGGGGGCGAGGTGAAAAACTGTTTTTT. This chain joins TRBV28 and TRBJ1-4, with 9 bases fitting TRBD1. CDR1 is MDHEN and CDR2 is SYDVKM in the germline V gene. J lost 7 bases, V lost 1 base, and 7 bases had no gene match. The CDR3 contains 16 residues.

A note on this clonotype: This beta chain slipped into a library made for alpha chains as a stray read, so its size is not meaningful. The chain combines TRBV18 with TRBJ2-5, with D hard to call. V was cut by 0 bases and J by 4 bases, with 9 bases left in between. CDR1 KGHSH and CDR2 LQKENI come from the germline V gene. The CDR3 runs to 14 residues. The CDR3: CASSPPPLGETQYF. The CDR3 nucleotides read TGTGCCAGCTCACCACCTCCACTTGGAGAGACCCAGTACTTC.

In its sample, this clonotype is medium-sized. This beta chain is an off-target read within a library intended for alpha chains, so its frequency means little. The CDR3 bases are TGTGCCAGCAGTGACGGGACTAGCGCAGATACGCAGTATTTT. Amino acids: CASSDGTSADTQYF. The J gene is TRBJ2-3, the V gene TRBV6-4, with TRBD2 matching 10 bases. The CDR3 sequence is 14 residues long. The V and J ends lost 2 bases and 4 bases, in that order; junction bases with no gene match: 0. Looked up from germline, CDR1 is MRHNA and CDR2 is SNTAGT.

On this clonotype itself: This beta chain is a stray read from a library made for alpha chains; its abundance is not meaningful. The rearrangement joins TRBV27 to TRBJ2-1; 13 bases line up with TRBD2. The trim removed 3 bases at V and 10 bases at J, leaving 6 bases unmatched. The CDR3 is made up of 15 amino acids. The germline V gene encodes CDR1 MNHEY and CDR2 SMNVEV (reference sequence). The CDR3 DNA reads TGTGCCAGCAGTTTTGATACTAGCGGGAGGGGAGAGCAGTTCTTC. Its protein is CASSFDTSGRGEQFF.

About this clonotype: A library made for alpha chains picked up this beta chain off target, so its size means little. The rearrangement joins TRBV7-2 to TRBJ1-6; D ambiguous. Trimming shortened V by 5 bases and J by 18 bases, and 14 bases separated the two germline ends. The CDR3 is 11 residues long. Germline values: CDR1 SGHTA, CDR2 FQGNSA. CDR3 residues: CASSPGRVHHF. In DNA, the CDR3 is TGTGCCAGCAGCCCAGGACGGGTACACCACTTT.

This clonotype is deemed medium-sized. Since the library was made to target alpha chains, this beta chain is a stray read and its abundance is not meaningful. In nucleotides, the CDR3 is TGTGCCAGCAGCTTGACCCGAAATTCCCCCTACGAGCAGTACTTC. This gives the protein CASSLTRNSPYEQYF. This chain links TRBV5-5 with TRBJ2-7; D not certain. Germline V gives CDR1 SGHKS, CDR2 YYEKEE (reference sequence). The CDR3 spans 15 residues. V lost 1 base and J lost 2, with 13 bases in between.

This clonotype rates as medium-sized. Because the library targeted alpha chains, this beta chain is an off-target read whose size means little. The chain carries TRBV28 and TRBJ1-2; D might be TRBD1 (5 bases). V was cut by 4 bases and J by 10 bases, with 13 bases left in between. The CDR3 covers 12 residues. Germline V CDR1 and CDR2: MDHEN, SYDVKM. CDR3 bases: TGTGCCAGCAGTTATTTTAGGGGAATCTACACCTTC. This codes for CASSYFRGIYTF.

This clonotype is termed medium-sized. A library made for alpha chains picked up this beta chain off target, so its size means little. The chain carries TRBV7-2 and TRBJ1-6, with 8 bases lining up with TRBD1. Unmatched junction bases numbered 9, after V lost 2 bases and J lost 9 bases. Per germline, CDR1 SGHTA and CDR2 FQGNSA. CDR3 length equals 16 residues. The CDR3 DNA reads TGTGCCAGCAGCTTAACTGGACAGGGTCCGATTTCACCCCTCCACTTT. It yields the protein CASSLTGQGPISPLHF. Drawing the rest from reference TRBV7-2 and TRBJ1-6, the complete variable domain is GAGVSQSPSNKVTEKGKDVELRCDPISGHTALYWYRQSLGQGLEFLIYFQGNSAPDKSGLPSDRFSAERTGGSVSTLTIQRTQQEDSAVYLCASSLTGQGPISPLHFGNGTRLTVT.

Judged by abundance, this clonotype is medium-sized. A library made for alpha chains picked up this beta chain off target, so its size means little. This chain uses TRBV28 with TRBJ1-2; no clear D gene. Trimming pared 3 bases from V and 1 base from J, leaving 12 bases between. The CDR3 is 15 amino acids. Germline loops: CDR1 MDHEN, CDR2 SYDVKM. In DNA, the CDR3 is TGTGCCAGCAGTTTTACAGACTCGATTAACTATGGCTACACCTTC. It translates to CASSFTDSINYGYTF.

In regard to this clonotype: This beta chain is off target for a library built for alpha chains, so its abundance means little. This chain joins TRBV4-2 and TRBJ1-6; D ambiguous. V lost 0 bases, J lost 5 bases, and 11 bases lay in between. The germline V gene has CDR1 LGHNA and CDR2 YNFKEQ. CDR3 length equals 16 residues. CDR3 sequence: CASSQEEETNNSPLHF. DNA of the CDR3: TGTGCCAGCAGCCAAGAAGAAGAGACTAATAATTCACCCCTCCACTTT.

Relative to its sample, this clonotype is medium-sized. This beta chain turned up in a library designed for alpha chains; as an off-target read, its abundance says little. V and J are TRBV7-2 and TRBJ2-5, with 11 bases that match TRBD1. J lost 3 bases, V lost 5 bases, and 8 bases had no gene match. Germline lookup yields CDR1 SGHTA and CDR2 FQGNSA. CDR3 size: 16 residues. The CDR3 nucleotides read TGTGCCAGCAGCACAGCCGGGACAGGGGGAAAAGAGACCCAGTACTTC. This codes for CASSTAGTGGKETQYF.